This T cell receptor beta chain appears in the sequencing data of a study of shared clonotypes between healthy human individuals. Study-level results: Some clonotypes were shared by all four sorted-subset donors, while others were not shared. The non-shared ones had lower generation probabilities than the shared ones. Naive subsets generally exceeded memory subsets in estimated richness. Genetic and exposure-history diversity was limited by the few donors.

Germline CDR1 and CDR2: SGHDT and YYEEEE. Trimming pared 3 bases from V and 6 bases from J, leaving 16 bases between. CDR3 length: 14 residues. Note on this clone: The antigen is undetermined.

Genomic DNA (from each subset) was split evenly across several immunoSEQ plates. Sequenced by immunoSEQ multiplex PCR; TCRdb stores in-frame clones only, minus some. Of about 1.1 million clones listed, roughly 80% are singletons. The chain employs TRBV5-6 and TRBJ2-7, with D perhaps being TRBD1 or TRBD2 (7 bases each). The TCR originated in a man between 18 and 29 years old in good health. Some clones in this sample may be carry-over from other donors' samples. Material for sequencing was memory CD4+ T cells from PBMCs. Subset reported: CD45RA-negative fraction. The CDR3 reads CASSWDQGEGEQYF. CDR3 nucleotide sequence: TGTGCCAGCAGCTGGGATCAGGGGGAGGGCGAGCAGTACTTC.